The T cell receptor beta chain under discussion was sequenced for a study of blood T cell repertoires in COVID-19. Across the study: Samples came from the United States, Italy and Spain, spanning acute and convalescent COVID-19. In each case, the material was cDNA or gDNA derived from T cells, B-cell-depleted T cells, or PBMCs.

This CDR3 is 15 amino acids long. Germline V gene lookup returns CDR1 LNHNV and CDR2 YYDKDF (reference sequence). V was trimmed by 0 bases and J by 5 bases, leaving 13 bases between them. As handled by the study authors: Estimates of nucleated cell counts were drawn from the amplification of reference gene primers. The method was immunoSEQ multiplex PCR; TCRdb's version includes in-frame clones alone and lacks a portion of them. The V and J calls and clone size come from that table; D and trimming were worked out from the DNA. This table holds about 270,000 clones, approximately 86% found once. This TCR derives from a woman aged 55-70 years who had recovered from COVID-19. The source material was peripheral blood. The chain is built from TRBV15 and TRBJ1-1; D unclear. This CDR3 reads CATSRDRQDWTEAFF. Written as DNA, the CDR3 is TGTGCCACCAGCAGAGATCGGCAGGACTGGACTGAAGCTTTCTTT.